The 22 T cell receptor beta chains below all came from one sample that was sequenced in a study of cytomegalovirus exposure and HLA in healthy donors. Primers: 60 Vbeta forward and 13 Jbeta reverse. TCRdb keeps only in-frame clones here, not all; method: immunoSEQ multiplex PCR. This sample has roughly 200,000 clones; 77% occur once, and the top ten carry 2.7%. Sequenced material: PBMCs. The receptors were sampled from a woman in her sixties or seventies in good health and CMV-seropositive.

The chain combines TRBV11-2 with TRBJ2-1; 7 bases match TRBD2. This CDR3 comprises 15 residues. The ends lost 6 bases at V and 6 bases at J; junction bases unmatched: 11. Germline lookup yields CDR1 SGHAT and CDR2 FQNNGV. The CDR3 DNA reads as TGTGCCAGCAGACGGGACTGGTCGGGGGGCAATGAGCAGTTCTTC. Its protein is CASRRDWSGGNEQFF.

The chain couples TRBV6-5 to TRBJ1-5, with D possibly matching TRBD1 (5 bases). The CDR3 consists of 13 residues. The germline V and J ends were trimmed by 0 bases and 7 bases, with 7 bases remaining between them. CDR1 is MNHEY, CDR2 SVGAGI, per germline. This chain's CDR3 is CASSYSGLQPQHF. Here the CDR3 DNA reads TGTGCCAGCAGTTACTCGGGGCTCCAGCCCCAGCATTTT.

On this clone: Different DNA sequences within this sample yield the same CDR3. The V gene is TRBV5-4, the J gene TRBJ2-7, with 8 bases fitting TRBD1. The junction had 3 bases not matched to a gene; V was cut back by 4 bases and J by 0 bases. The CDR3 loop spans 14 amino acids. Germline CDR1 and CDR2: SGHNT and YYREEE (reference sequence). CDR3 protein: CASSPTGVSYEQYF. DNA of the CDR3: TGTGCCAGCAGCCCGACAGGGGTCTCCTACGAGCAGTACTTC.

This clone was counted at least ten times. This rearrangement joins TRBV6-6 to TRBJ1-6, with TRBD1 matching 10 bases. Trimming at V came to 0 bases and at J to 10 bases, leaving 6 bases not matched to a gene. Germline values: CDR1 MNHNY, CDR2 SVGAGI (reference sequence). The CDR3 contains 16 residues. The CDR3 loop is CASSYSMGQGISPLHF. CDR3 in DNA: TGTGCCAGCAGTTACTCGATGGGACAGGGGATCTCACCCCTCCACTTT.

The chain combines TRBV7-9 with TRBJ2-1; the D is unclear. The CDR3 spans 14 residues. V was trimmed by 1 base and J by 6 bases, leaving 10 bases between them. The germline V gene encodes CDR1 SEHNR and CDR2 FQNEAQ (reference sequence). The CDR3 region is CASSLVRGVNEQFF. The CDR3 DNA sequence: TGTGCCAGCAGCTTAGTCCGAGGAGTCAATGAGCAGTTCTTC.

The rearrangement uses TRBV6-5 and TRBJ1-1; a weak D match, TRBD1 (6 bases). Germline V gene sequence: CDR1 MNHEY, CDR2 SVGAGI. This CDR3 has 15 amino acids. V gave up 0 bases and J gave up 11 bases, with 19 bases separating them. For the CDR3, the DNA is TGTGCCAGCAGTTACTCCGGGACCCAAACCCAGGGGGCTTTCTTT. Protein sequence: CASSYSGTQTQGAFF.

The chain is built from TRBV5-1 and TRBJ2-7; D perhaps matches TRBD2 (6 bases). Germline-derived CDR1 and CDR2 are SGHRS and YFSETQ. The CDR3 contains 15 residues. With 0 bases removed from V and 4 bases from J, the gap between germline ends came to 14 bases. Written as DNA, the CDR3 is TGCGCCAGCAGCTTGGAGGCTAGCGACCTATACGAGCAGTACTTC. The encoded protein is CASSLEASDLYEQYF.

CDR3 amino acids: CASSVAGAGQPQHF. The DNA for the CDR3 is TGTGCCAGCAGTGTAGCGGGGGCGGGTCAGCCCCAGCATTTT. This sequence joins TRBV27 and TRBJ1-5; the D gene is possibly TRBD1 (6 bases). The CDR3 is 14 amino acids. Trimming removed 5 bases at V and 6 bases at J, with 14 bases between. The germline V gene has CDR1 MNHEY and CDR2 SMNVEV (reference sequence).

This rearrangement joins TRBV7-2 to TRBJ2-1; D unresolved. CDR1 SGHTA and CDR2 FQGNSA come from the germline V gene. This CDR3 has 12 amino acids. V was pared by 9 bases and J by 10 bases, with 16 bases between. The CDR3 DNA sequence: TGTGCCAGTACACGTACCGGCAGGGAGCAGTTCTTC. It specifies CASTRTGREQFF.

This chain connects TRBV9 to TRBJ2-2; D might be TRBD2 (5 bases). V was trimmed by 1 base and J by 5 bases, leaving 6 bases between them. This CDR3 region has 13 residues. Germline V gene data show CDR1 as SGDLS and CDR2 as YYNGEE. The CDR3 DNA is TGTGCCAGCAGCGTATCGGGAACCGGGGAGCTGTTTTTT. Protein sequence: CASSVSGTGELFF.

The J gene is TRBJ2-2, the V gene TRBV30, with D possibly being TRBD2 (7 bases). V was cut by 4 bases and J by 5 bases, with 17 bases left in between. CDR1 is GTSNPN, CDR2 SVGIG, per germline (reference sequence). The CDR3 extends over 15 amino acids. CDR3 loop: CAWKKQGGGTGELFF. DNA of the CDR3: TGTGCCTGGAAAAAACAGGGAGGGGGAACCGGGGAGCTGTTTTTT. The entire variable domain, with the rest obtained from reference TRBV30 and TRBJ2-2, is as follows: SQTIHQWPATLVQPVGSPLSLECTVEGTSNPNLYWYRQAAGRGLQLLFYSVGIGQISSEVPQNLSASRPQDRQFILSSKKLLLSDSGFYLCAWKKQGGGTGELFFGEGSRLTVL.

The genes are TRBV2 and TRBJ1-2; D remains ambiguous. Germline CDR1 and CDR2: SNHLY and FYNNEI. The V gene lost 2 bases and the J gene lost 7 bases, with 8 bases spanning the gap. The CDR3 has 12 residues. The CDR3 protein is CASSELSGGYTF. CDR3 nucleotides: TGTGCCAGCAGTGAACTATCGGGTGGCTACACCTTC.

This CDR3 is CASSDERPYTEKLFF. Here the CDR3 DNA reads TGTGCCAGCAGTGATGAGCGTCCTTATACTGAAAAACTGTTTTTT. This chain joins TRBV6-1 and TRBJ1-4; no clear D. Trimming stripped 3 bases from V and 7 bases from J, with 15 bases between. From germline, CDR1 is MNHNS and CDR2 SASEGT. The CDR3 is made up of 15 amino acids.

The chain uses TRBV9 and TRBJ1-1; D unclear. Trimming took off 0 bases at V and 5 bases at J, with 8 bases between the two ends. Germline CDR1 SGDLS, CDR2 YYNGEE. The CDR3 is made up of 13 amino acids. The CDR3 region is CASSVEGGTEAFF. For the CDR3, the DNA is TGTGCCAGCAGCGTAGAAGGAGGGACTGAAGCTTTCTTT.

The chain uses TRBV21-1 and TRBJ2-5; TRBD2 is taken as the D call from the table, unchecked against the DNA. TRBV21-1 is tagged as a pseudogene. The CDR3 is made up of 16 amino acids. CDR3 nucleotide sequence: TGTGCCAGCAGTTCAGGGCAGCGGGGGGGCAGGAAGACCCAGTACTTC. Amino acids: CASSSGQRGGRKTQYF.

Worth noting for this clone: The same CDR3 arises from other DNA sequences in this sample as well. The chain employs TRBV5-1 and TRBJ2-3; no clear D gene. V gave up 3 bases and J gave up 2 bases, with 4 bases separating them. This CDR3 comprises 12 residues. The germline gives CDR1 SGHRS, CDR2 YFSETQ. The CDR3 DNA sequence: TGCGCCAGCAGCTCCTCCACAGATACGCAGTATTTT. Its translation is CASSSSTDTQYF. The whole variable domain, remainder taken from reference TRBV5-1 and TRBJ2-3, is KAGVTQTPRYLIKTRGQQVTLSCSPISGHRSVSWYQQTPGQGLQFLFEYFSETQRNKGNFPGRFSGRQFSNSRSEMNVSTLELGDSALYLCASSSSTDTQYFGPGTRLTVL.

The chain has TRBV9 and TRBJ1-6, with 8 nucleotides matching TRBD1. Germline V lookup: CDR1 SGDLS, CDR2 YYNGEE. V gave up 4 bases and J gave up 7 bases; unmatched junction bases: 7. This CDR3 spans 15 amino acids. CDR3 protein: CASSPGQGMNSPLHF. CDR3 nucleotide sequence: TGTGCCAGCAGCCCTGGACAGGGCATGAATTCACCCCTCCACTTT.

CDR3 coding DNA: TGTGCCAGCAGCCCCATGTCCAGGGGAGGGATATACAATGAGCAGTTCTTC. Its translation is CASSPMSRGGIYNEQFF. This sequence joins TRBV11-3 and TRBJ2-1, with D maybe TRBD2 (7 bases). V was cut by 5 bases and J by 4 bases, with 21 bases left in between. The CDR3 covers 17 residues. In germline, CDR1 is SGHNT, CDR2 YENEEA.

The rearrangement links TRBV29-1 to TRBJ1-2; the D gene is possibly TRBD1 (6 bases). V lost 7 bases and J lost 2, with 14 bases in between. The germline V gene has CDR1 SQVTM and CDR2 ANQGSEA. This CDR3 has 13 amino acids. The CDR3 loop reads CSDARGDNYGYTF. Written as DNA, the CDR3 is TGCAGCGACGCCAGGGGCGACAACTATGGCTACACCTTC.

The rearrangement uses TRBV6-6 and TRBJ2-1; D unclear. Trimming stripped 5 bases from V and 5 bases from J, with 13 bases between. CDR3 length: 14 residues. Germline assignment: CDR1 MNHNY and CDR2 SVGAGI (reference sequence). The CDR3: CASSHPRRNNEQFF. The CDR3 DNA follows: TGTGCCAGCAGTCACCCGAGGCGGAACAATGAGCAGTTCTTC.

In the case of this clone: A junction end diverges from the germline sequence, so it may reflect a read error. The chain recombines TRBV4-1 with TRBJ1-2; unclear D gene. Germline loops: CDR1 MGHRA, CDR2 YSYEKL. This CDR3 is 12 amino acids long. CDR3 loop: CASSQVGYRYTF. The DNA of the CDR3 is TGCGCCAGCAGCCAAGTGGGCTATCGCTACACCTTC.

The rearrangement uses TRBV18 and TRBJ2-1, with D possibly TRBD2 on 6 matching bases. Germline V gene lookup returns CDR1 KGHSH and CDR2 LQKENI. V was clipped by 0 bases and J by 6 bases, with 15 bases between them. The CDR3 is made up of 16 amino acids. For the CDR3, the DNA is TGTGCCAGCTCACCACCAAGTCCTCTAGCGATCAATGAGCAGTTCTTC. This encodes CASSPPSPLAINEQFF. The whole variable domain, filled in from reference TRBV18 and TRBJ2-1, reads NAGVMQNPRHLVRRRGQEARLRCSPMKGHSHVYWYRQLPEEGLKFMVYLQKENIIDESGMPKERFSAEFPKEGPSILRIQQVVRGDSAAYFCASSPPSPLAINEQFFGPGTRLTVL.